The entry below gives a single TCR beta chain sequence along with its context. Assay: immunoSEQ multiplex PCR; the TCRdb copy retains only in-frame clones and omits some. The top ten clones hold 1.5% to 2% of a sample with about 54,000 clones, approximately 95% of them seen once. This entry belongs to a study of control samples from healthy donors and cancer patients. The receptor comes from a young woman in good health. Sequencing was done on a sample of blood.

In DNA form, the CDR3 reads TGTGCCAGCAGTGCAGACGGACAGGCTCTGGGTCAGCCCCAGCATTTT. This encodes CASSADGQALGQPQHF. This chain connects TRBV6-1 to TRBJ1-5; 7 nucleotides line up with TRBD1. V lost 4 bases to trimming and J lost 6 bases; unmatched junction nucleotides: 12. The germline V gene encodes CDR1 MNHNS and CDR2 SASEGT. This CDR3 has 16 residues.